This record concerns one T cell receptor (beta chain) sequence. The data are from a study of T cells expressing NK-cell markers. About the study: HCMV seropositivity characterized seven of the eight sequenced donors, and seronegativity one.

This CDR3 has 13 residues. Germline V gives CDR1 SQVTM, CDR2 ANQGSEA. A 5'RACE template switching approach incorporating UMIs was used to make TCR beta cDNA. TCRdb re-called the 5' RACE reads; one entry per CDR3 protein, DNA not given. The sample data list about 260,000 distinct CDR3 sequences. The clonotype was recovered from a man between 18 and 35 years old in good health. The chain links TRBV29-1 to TRBJ2-2; the TCRdb call, TRBD1, lacks DNA for checking. Material: blood T cells: a sorted CD56 or NKG2C T cell subset, CD4+ or CD8+ T cells, or bulk PBMC T cells (not recorded which). The CDR3 sequence: CSVAGRVAGELFF.